Sequencing of this T cell receptor beta chain was carried out in a study of T cell changes during pregnancy in multiple sclerosis. Generated by immunoSEQ multiplex PCR, the TCRdb table keeps only in-frame clones and is missing some. The table shows 30,000 to 50,000 clones, with under 95% occurring only once. The germline V gene encodes CDR1 SGHRS and CDR2 YFSETQ. This CDR3 is 18 amino acids long. V was clipped by 0 bases and J by 5 bases; unmatched bases: 14. The material sequenced was CD4+ T cells from peripheral blood mononuclear cells, taken in the third trimester of pregnancy. The V and J genes are TRBV5-1 and TRBJ2-5; TRBD2 aligns across 9 bases. This clonotype originated in a female donor with multiple sclerosis, enrolled in a pregnancy study. The CDR3 is CASSLVQRGDQFWETQYF. CDR3 nucleotides: TGCGCCAGCAGCTTGGTTCAGCGGGGGGATCAATTCTGGGAGACCCAGTACTTC.